The 19 T cell receptor beta chains below come from one sample, sequenced in a study of CD8 T cells in ankylosing spondylitis. TCRdb reprocessed the 5' RACE reads with MiXCR, giving one entry per CDR3 protein. The sample contains more than 110,000 distinct CDR3 sequences, 6.5% to 8.5% of which appear only once. The source material was synovial fluid, either unsorted or a sorted T cell fraction (not recorded which). The source is a male donor with ankylosing spondylitis.

The table lists this clonotype with a few counts. This chain joins TRBV20-1 and TRBJ1-1; 7 bases align to TRBD1. The V and J ends lost 5 bases and 2 bases, in that order; junction bases with no gene match: 2. CDR1 DFQATT and CDR2 SNEGSKA come from the germline V gene (reference sequence). This CDR3 comprises 12 residues. The CDR3 here is CSAWDSNTEAFF. The CDR3 DNA sequence: TGCAGTGCTTGGGACAGCAACACTGAAGCTTTCTTT.

This chain joins TRBV5-6 and TRBJ2-1; 8 nucleotides match TRBD2. The V and J ends lost 4 bases and 5 bases, in that order; junction bases with no gene match: 8. This CDR3 is built from 15 residues. From germline, CDR1 is SGHDT and CDR2 YYEEEE. The CDR3 sequence: CASSPPGLVNNEQFF. The CDR3 bases are TGTGCCAGCAGCCCACCGGGACTAGTAAACAATGAGCAGTTCTTC.

Ten or more counts support this clonotype. In nucleotides, the CDR3 is TGTGCCAGCAGTCCGTTAAGGTCCACCGGGGAGCTGTTTTTT. Its translation: CASSPLRSTGELFF. The chain has TRBV28 and TRBJ2-2; D unclear. In germline, CDR1 is MDHEN, CDR2 SYDVKM. Trimming stripped 5 bases from V and 4 bases from J, with 11 bases between. The length of the CDR3 is 14 residues.

The sample holds many counts of this clonotype. The V and J genes are TRBV5-6 and TRBJ2-5; tentative D call: TRBD2 (5 bases). Trimming pared 3 bases from V and 1 base from J, leaving 16 bases between. CDR3 length: 16 amino acids. In germline, CDR1 is SGHDT, CDR2 YYEEEE. The CDR3 region is CASSWRESLGQETQYF. In DNA, the CDR3 is TGTGCCAGCAGCTGGCGCGAGTCACTAGGCCAAGAGACCCAGTACTTC.

This clonotype was recorded many times. V gene TRBV12-3 or TRBV12-4 combines with J gene TRBJ1-4, with unresolved D. V dropped 1 base and J dropped 6 bases, with 12 bases sitting between them. This CDR3 spans 15 amino acids. For the CDR3, the DNA is TGTGCCAGCAGTTTAGGTGGAGGGCGGCATGAAAAACTGTTTTTT. Amino acids: CASSLGGGRHEKLFF.

The chain employs TRBV15 and TRBJ2-7, with D possibly being TRBD1 (5 bases). V was trimmed by 4 bases and J by 2 bases, leaving 12 bases between them. The germline V gene encodes CDR1 LNHNV and CDR2 YYDKDF (reference sequence). The CDR3 loop spans 14 amino acids. CDR3: CATSTQDGAYEQYF. Written as DNA, the CDR3 is TGTGCCACCAGCACACAGGACGGTGCCTACGAGCAGTACTTC.

This clonotype occurred many times. The rearrangement uses TRBV7-9 and TRBJ2-3; no clear D gene. Germline CDR1 is SEHNR and CDR2 is FQNEAQ (reference sequence). This CDR3 region has 11 residues. With 8 bases removed from V and 4 bases from J, the gap between germline ends came to 7 bases. This chain's CDR3 is CASSPADTQYF. The CDR3 coding sequence is TGTGCCAGCTCCCCTGCAGATACGCAGTATTTT.

This clonotype was recorded at least ten times. The J gene is TRBJ2-1, the V gene TRBV20-1, with TRBD2 identical over 9 bases. Unmatched junction bases numbered 6, after V lost 6 bases and J lost 3 bases. This CDR3 region has 14 residues. The germline V gene encodes CDR1 DFQATT and CDR2 SNEGSKA (reference sequence). As DNA, the CDR3 is TGCAGTGCGAAGGGACTAGCCTACTACAATGAGCAGTTCTTC. Protein product: CSAKGLAYYNEQFF.

Ten or more counts support this clonotype. The rearrangement links TRBV5-5 to TRBJ2-1, with no clear D. This CDR3 comprises 13 residues. Trimming removed 1 base from V and 4 bases from J, with 6 bases in between. The germline gives CDR1 SGHKS, CDR2 YYEKEE (reference sequence). CDR3 bases: TGTGCCAGCAGCTTGAACTTTTACAATGAGCAGTTCTTC. Its protein is CASSLNFYNEQFF. Supplemented by reference TRBV5-5 and TRBJ2-1, the full variable domain reads DAGVTQSPTHLIKTRGQQVTLRCSPISGHKSVSWYQQVLGQGPQFIFQYYEKEERGRGNFPDRFSARQFPNYSSELNVNALLLGDSALYLCASSLNFYNEQFFGPGTRLTVL.

V and J are TRBV20-1 and TRBJ2-5; D not resolved. V was clipped by 3 bases and J by 0 bases, with 5 bases between them. Per the germline V gene, CDR1 is DFQATT and CDR2 is SNEGSKA (reference sequence). The CDR3 length is 12 residues. The CDR3, as DNA: TGCAGTGCTAGGGACCACCAAGAGACCCAGTACTTC. Translating gives CSARDHQETQYF.

This sequence joins TRBV12-3 or TRBV12-4 and TRBJ1-4; tentatively, D is TRBD1 (5 bases). This CDR3 is 13 amino acids long. The V end lost 8 bases, the J end lost 8 bases, and 15 bases lay between the germline ends. This chain's CDR3 is CASFDRRKEKLFF. CDR3 DNA: TGTGCCAGCTTCGACAGACGTAAAGAAAAACTGTTTTTT.

This clonotype was observed a few times. The V gene is TRBV5-4, the J gene TRBJ1-2; D is uncertain. Looked up from germline, CDR1 is SGHNT and CDR2 is YYREEE (reference sequence). The CDR3 spans 12 residues. Trimming removed 4 bases at V and 3 bases at J, with 7 bases between. The DNA for the CDR3 is TGTGCCAGCAGCGAGGAAGACTATGGCTACACCTTC. Translating it yields CASSEEDYGYTF.

This clonotype has only a few counts. V gene TRBV27 combines with J gene TRBJ2-7; TRBD2 agrees at 13 bases. J lost 3 bases, V lost 10 bases, and 6 bases had no gene match. Germline CDR1 and CDR2: MNHEY and SMNVEV (reference sequence). This CDR3 comprises 14 residues. CDR3 region: CATTTSGRLYEQYF. The CDR3, as DNA: TGTGCCACCACGACTAGCGGGAGGCTCTACGAGCAGTACTTC.

This clonotype has just a few counts. This chain joins TRBV24-1 and TRBJ1-2; D is possibly TRBD1 (6 bases). V dropped 5 bases and J dropped 2 bases, with 8 bases sitting between them. This CDR3 comprises 13 residues. The germline CDR1 and CDR2 sequences are KGHDR and SFDVKD. The CDR3 region is CATSGQGNYGYTF. The CDR3 DNA reads TGTGCCACCAGTGGTCAGGGGAACTATGGCTACACCTTC.

This clonotype was counted at least ten times. V gene TRBV20-1 combines with J gene TRBJ2-6, with D perhaps given as TRBD1 or TRBD2 (5 bases each). Trimming shortened V by 6 bases and J by 1 base, and 10 bases separated the two germline ends. Germline loops: CDR1 DFQATT, CDR2 SNEGSKA (reference sequence). The length of the CDR3 is 14 residues. The CDR3 sequence: CSAWDPSGANVLTF. The CDR3 nucleotides are TGCAGTGCCTGGGACCCTTCTGGGGCCAACGTCCTGACTTTC.

This clonotype appeared a few times. The gene calls are TRBV5-1 and TRBJ2-3; D might be TRBD1 (5 bases). Trimming left V 4 bases short and J 0 bases short, with 9 bases between. This CDR3 spans 14 amino acids. Germline loops: CDR1 SGHRS, CDR2 YFSETQ. The CDR3 sequence is CASSTTASTDTQYF. The CDR3 DNA reads TGCGCCAGCAGCACGACAGCTAGCACAGATACGCAGTATTTT.

This clonotype was seen many times. V and J are TRBV5-1 and TRBJ1-2; 7 positions agree with TRBD1. The CDR3 consists of 14 residues. Losses at the gene ends were 4 bases for V and 6 bases for J; bases not matched to a gene: 9. Germline values: CDR1 SGHRS, CDR2 YFSETQ. The CDR3 sequence is CASSQNRGKDGYTF. CDR3 in DNA: TGCGCCAGCAGCCAAAACAGGGGAAAAGATGGCTACACCTTC.

This clonotype has a single count. V and J are TRBV28 and TRBJ2-5, with TRBD2 matching over 7 bases. CDR3 length equals 20 residues. Germline assignment: CDR1 MDHEN and CDR2 SYDVKM. Germline trimming cut 8 bases from V and 4 bases from J; bases unmatched to any gene: 28. CDR3 sequence reads: CASQDGIRGGSLRHGETQYF. The CDR3 DNA sequence: TGTGCCAGCCAGGATGGGATAAGAGGCGGGAGCCTCCGCCATGGAGAGACCCAGTACTTC. Together with reference TRBV28 and TRBJ2-5, the CDR3 gives the full variable domain: DVKVTQSSRYLVKRTGEKVFLECVQDMDHENMFWYRQDPGLGLRLIYFSYDVKMKEKGDIPEGYSVSREKKERFSLILESASTNQTSMYLCASQDGIRGGSLRHGETQYFGPGTRLLVL.

At least ten counts were recorded for this clonotype. The chain carries TRBV5-1 and TRBJ2-7; the match to TRBD1 covers 7 bases. This CDR3 comprises 14 residues. Looked up from germline, CDR1 is SGHRS and CDR2 is YFSETQ. Trimming removed 4 bases from V and 3 bases from J; junction bases left unmatched: 7. This CDR3 is CASSEGGFYYEQYF. In DNA, the CDR3 is TGCGCCAGCAGCGAAGGGGGCTTCTACTACGAGCAGTACTTC.